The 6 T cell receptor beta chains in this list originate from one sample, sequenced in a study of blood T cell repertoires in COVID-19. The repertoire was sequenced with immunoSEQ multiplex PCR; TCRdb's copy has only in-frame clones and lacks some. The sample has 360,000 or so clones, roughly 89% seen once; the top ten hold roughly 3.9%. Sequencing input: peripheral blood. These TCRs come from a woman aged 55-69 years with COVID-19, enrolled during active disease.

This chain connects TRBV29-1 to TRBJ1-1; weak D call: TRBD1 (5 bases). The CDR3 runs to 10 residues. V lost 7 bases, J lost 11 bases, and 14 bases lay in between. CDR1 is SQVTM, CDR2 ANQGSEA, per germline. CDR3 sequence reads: CSARDSRAFF. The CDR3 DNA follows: TGCAGCGCCCGAGACAGTCGGGCTTTCTTT. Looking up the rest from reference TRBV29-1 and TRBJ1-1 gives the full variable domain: SAVISQKPSRDICQRGTSLTIQCQVDSQVTMMFWYRQQPGQSLTLIATANQGSEATYESGFVIDKFPISRPNLTFSTLTVSNMSPEDSSIYLCSARDSRAFFGQGTRLTVV.

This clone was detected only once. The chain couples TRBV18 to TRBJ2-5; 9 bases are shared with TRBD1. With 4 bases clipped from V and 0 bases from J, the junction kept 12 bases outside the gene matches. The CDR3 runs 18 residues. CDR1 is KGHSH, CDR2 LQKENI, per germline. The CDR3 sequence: CASSRIQGALSYQETQYF. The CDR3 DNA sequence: TGTGCCAGCTCACGGATACAGGGGGCGCTTTCGTACCAAGAGACCCAGTACTTC. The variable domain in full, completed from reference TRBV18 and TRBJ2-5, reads NAGVMQNPRHLVRRRGQEARLRCSPMKGHSHVYWYRQLPEEGLKFMVYLQKENIIDESGMPKERFSAEFPKEGPSILRIQQVVRGDSAAYFCASSRIQGALSYQETQYFGPGTRLLVL.

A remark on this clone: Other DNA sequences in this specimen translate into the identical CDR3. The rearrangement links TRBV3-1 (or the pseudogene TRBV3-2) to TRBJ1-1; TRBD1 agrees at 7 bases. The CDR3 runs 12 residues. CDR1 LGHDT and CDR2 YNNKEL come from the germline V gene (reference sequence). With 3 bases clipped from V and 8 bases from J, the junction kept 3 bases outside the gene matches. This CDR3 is CASSQTDREAFF. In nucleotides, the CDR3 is TGTGCCAGCAGCCAGACGGACAGGGAAGCTTTCTTT.

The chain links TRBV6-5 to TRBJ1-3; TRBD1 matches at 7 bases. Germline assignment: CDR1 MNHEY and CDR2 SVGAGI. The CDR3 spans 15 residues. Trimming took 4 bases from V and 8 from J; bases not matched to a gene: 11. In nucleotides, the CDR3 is TGTGCCAGCAGTTCTTTGACAGGGTCAGGTCACACCATATATTTT. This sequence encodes CASSSLTGSGHTIYF.

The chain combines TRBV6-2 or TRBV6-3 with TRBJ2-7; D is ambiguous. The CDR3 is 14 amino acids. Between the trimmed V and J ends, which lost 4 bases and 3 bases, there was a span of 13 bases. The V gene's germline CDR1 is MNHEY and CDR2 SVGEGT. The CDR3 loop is CASSLAGNGYEQYF. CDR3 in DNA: TGTGCCAGCAGTTTGGCTGGCAATGGCTACGAGCAGTACTTC.

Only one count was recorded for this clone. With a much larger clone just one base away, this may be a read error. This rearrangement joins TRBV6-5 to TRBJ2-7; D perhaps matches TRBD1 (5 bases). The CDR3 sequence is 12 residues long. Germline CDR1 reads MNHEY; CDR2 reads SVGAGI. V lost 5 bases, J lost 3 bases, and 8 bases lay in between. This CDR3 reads CASSRQGYEQYF. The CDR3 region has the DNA TGTGCCAGCAGTCGCCAGGGCTACGAGCAGTACTTC.